This T cell receptor (beta chain) was identified during a study of CD8+CD57+ T cells in acquired aplastic anemia. Broader study findings: There were fewer than 35 CD8+ CDR3 sequences that occurred in both patients and controls.

The study profiled TCR beta VDJ and CDR3 using genomic DNA as template. TCRdb reanalysed the reads using MiXCR and keeps one entry per CDR3 protein. The data show approximately 99,000 distinct CDR3 sequences, approximately 49% seen once. J was trimmed by 4 bases and V by 6 bases; bases with no gene match: 10. The germline V gene encodes CDR1 SGHVS and CDR2 FQNEAQ. The CDR3 is 16 amino acids. This clonotype was seen only once. The antigen remains undetermined. V usage is TRBV7-8 and J usage is TRBJ2-3; 10 bases are shared with TRBD2. Sequenced sample: sorted CD4+, CD8+, or CD8+CD57+ T cells (not recorded which) from PBMCs. The receptor's source is a human donor in good health, serving as a control. This CDR3 is CASSHSAGGPADTQYF. The CDR3, as DNA: TGTGCCAGCAGTCATTCAGCGGGGGGGCCAGCAGATACGCAGTATTTT.